One sample yielded the 32 T cell receptor beta chains listed below, sequenced in a study of immune evolution from preneoplasia to lung adenocarcinoma. Here immunoSEQ multiplex PCR was the method, and the copy in TCRdb shows in-frame clones only, minus some. The sample lists approximately 9,300 clones, more than 70% occurring once. The sample was FFPE lung adenocarcinoma in situ tissue. The receptor set was obtained from a person at least 80 years old with lung adenocarcinoma.

This sequence joins TRBV29-1 and TRBJ1-1; D may be TRBD1 (5 bases). With 6 bases removed from V and 4 bases from J, the gap between germline ends came to 9 bases. The CDR3 runs 11 residues. CDR1 is SQVTM and CDR2 is ANQGSEA in the germline V gene. The DNA of the CDR3 is TGCAGCGTCCGACAGAGCACTGAAGCTTTCTTT. Translation gives CSVRQSTEAFF.

The V gene is TRBV11-2, the J gene TRBJ2-7; D gene ambiguous. CDR3 length equals 14 residues. The V gene's germline CDR1 is SGHAT and CDR2 FQNNGV. The V gene lost 2 bases and the J gene lost 4 bases, with 12 bases spanning the gap. The CDR3 DNA sequence: TGTGCCAGCAGCTTATCCTACGGCCCTTACGAGCAGTACTTC. Its translation: CASSLSYGPYEQYF.

V gene TRBV19 combines with J gene TRBJ2-5, with unresolved D. The V end lost 6 bases, the J end lost 3 bases, and 14 bases lay between the germline ends. The CDR3 is 14 residues long. The germline gives CDR1 LNHDA, CDR2 SQIVND (reference sequence). Here the CDR3 reads CASSSPAEKETQYF. In DNA, the CDR3 is TGTGCCAGTAGCTCACCGGCAGAGAAAGAGACCCAGTACTTC.

The J gene is TRBJ2-7, the V gene TRBV7-2; 7 nucleotides match TRBD1. V was clipped by 5 bases and J by 2 bases; unmatched bases: 15. Germline CDR1 is SGHTA and CDR2 is FQGNSA. The CDR3 contains 17 residues. The CDR3 DNA reads TGTGCCAGCAGCCGGACAGGACTTGCCGGGGATGCCTACGAGCAGTACTTC. This gives the protein CASSRTGLAGDAYEQYF.

The chain links TRBV4-3 to TRBJ2-2, with 8 bases lining up with TRBD2. J gave up 7 bases and V 2 bases, and 9 bases lay outside the gene matches. CDR3 length: 16 residues. Per the germline V gene, CDR1 is LGHNA and CDR2 is YSLEER. Here the CDR3 DNA reads TGCGCCAGCAGCCAACTAGCGGGCCTTCCTAGCGGGGAGCTGTTTTTT. Its protein is CASSQLAGLPSGELFF.

This clone was counted between two and nine times. The chain combines TRBV2 with TRBJ2-1; 7 nucleotides match TRBD2. The CDR3 is made up of 11 amino acids. With 6 bases clipped from V and 8 bases from J, the junction kept 1 base outside the gene matches. CDR1 is SNHLY and CDR2 is FYNNEI in the germline V gene. In nucleotides, the CDR3 is TGTGCCAGCAGGGGGGGGGATGAGCAGTTCTTC. This codes for CASRGGDEQFF.

CDR3 protein: CASSVVGSPTDTQYF. The CDR3 region has the DNA TGTGCCAGCAGCGTAGTAGGTAGCCCCACAGATACGCAGTATTTT. The V gene is TRBV9, the J gene TRBJ2-3; D is undetermined. This CDR3 spans 15 amino acids. Trimming shortened V by 0 bases and J by 2 bases, and 10 bases separated the two germline ends. CDR1 is SGDLS, CDR2 YYNGEE, per germline.

This chain connects TRBV11-3 to TRBJ2-5, with 9 bases identical to TRBD2. The germline V gene has CDR1 SGHNT and CDR2 YENEEA. V trimming: 5 bases; J trimming: 5 bases; junction bases outside the gene matches: 9. CDR3 length: 15 residues. The DNA of the CDR3 is TGTGCCAGCAGCCCTCTCGCGGGGGGGATCGAGACCCAGTACTTC. This gives the protein CASSPLAGGIETQYF. Looking up the rest from reference TRBV11-3 and TRBJ2-5 gives the full variable domain: EAGVVQSPRYKIIEKKQPVAFWCNPISGHNTLYWYLQNLGQGPELLIRYENEEAVDDSQLPKDRFSAERLKGVDSTLKIQPAELGDSAVYLCASSPLAGGIETQYFGPGTRLLVL.

This clone has only a few counts. The chain recombines TRBV13 with TRBJ2-3, with TRBD1 identical over 10 bases. Germline trimming cut 5 bases from V and 1 base from J; bases unmatched to any gene: 3. CDR1 and CDR2 from the germline V gene are PRHDT and FYEKMQ (reference sequence). The CDR3 totals 15 residues. The CDR3 nucleotides are TGTGCCAGCAGCCGACAGGGGGCAGGCACAGATACGCAGTATTTT. It translates to CASSRQGAGTDTQYF. Full variable domain (missing parts from reference TRBV13 and TRBJ2-3): AAGVIQSPRHLIKEKRETATLKCYPIPRHDTVYWYQQGPGQDPQFLISFYEKMQSDKGSIPDRFSAQQFSDYHSELNMSSLELGDSALYFCASSRQGAGTDTQYFGPGTRLTVL.

The chain recombines TRBV13 with TRBJ2-4; D gene uncertain. The CDR3 is 13 residues long. V lost 5 bases, J lost 1 base, and 6 bases lay in between. CDR1 PRHDT and CDR2 FYEKMQ come from the germline V gene (reference sequence). CDR3 coding DNA: TGTGCCAGCAGCGTGGGGGCCAAAAACATTCAGTACTTC. Translated: CASSVGAKNIQYF.

The chain recombines TRBV10-3 with TRBJ2-6; 9 positions match TRBD1. The CDR3 consists of 15 residues. CDR1 and CDR2 (germline): ENHRY, SYGVKD. With 10 bases clipped from V and 1 base from J, the junction kept 5 bases outside the gene matches. CDR3 bases: TGTGCCACCACAGGGGGCATATCTGGGGCCAACGTCCTGACTTTC. It encodes CATTGGISGANVLTF.

J is TRBJ2-2 and V is TRBV7-9; D may be TRBD1 (5 bases). The CDR3 is 16 residues long. V lost 6 bases, J lost 0 bases, and 14 bases lay in between. The V gene's germline CDR1 is SEHNR and CDR2 FQNEAQ (reference sequence). The CDR3 loop reads CASSPAPGSNTGELFF. The DNA for the CDR3 is TGTGCCAGCAGTCCAGCCCCAGGGTCGAACACCGGGGAGCTGTTTTTT.

In this sample, this clone is medium-sized. The chain links TRBV5-4 to TRBJ1-4, with D maybe TRBD1 (5 bases). Trimming left V 0 bases short and J 3 bases short, with 12 bases between. The CDR3 contains 16 residues. CDR1 and CDR2 from the germline V gene are SGHNT and YYREEE (reference sequence). The CDR3 DNA reads as TGTGCCAGCAGCTTGGGAGGGCAGGGCTCTAATGAAAAACTGTTTTTT. Translation gives CASSLGGQGSNEKLFF.

The rearrangement links TRBV7-2 to TRBJ2-1, with D perhaps given as TRBD1 or TRBD2 (5 bases each). CDR1 is SGHTA, CDR2 FQGNSA, per germline. Trimming removed 10 bases from V and 6 bases from J, with 7 bases in between. The CDR3 is made up of 10 amino acids. CDR3 residues: CAIGTNEQFF. The CDR3 DNA follows: TGTGCCATCGGGACCAATGAGCAGTTCTTC.

The chain joins TRBV29-1 to TRBJ2-4; 7 bases are shared with TRBD1. Germline lookup yields CDR1 SQVTM and CDR2 ANQGSEA. The CDR3 length is 15 residues. J was trimmed by 11 bases and V by 4 bases; bases with no gene match: 17. For the CDR3, the DNA is TGCAGCGTTGTAGACAGGGACCCAACTATCGGGGTTCAGTACTTC. Translating gives CSVVDRDPTIGVQYF. Full variable domain (remainder filled in from reference TRBV29-1 and TRBJ2-4): SAVISQKPSRDICQRGTSLTIQCQVDSQVTMMFWYRQQPGQSLTLIATANQGSEATYESGFVIDKFPISRPNLTFSTLTVSNMSPEDSSIYLCSVVDRDPTIGVQYFGAGTRLSVL.

V usage is TRBV4-3 and J usage is TRBJ2-1; TRBD2 agrees at 8 bases. Germline V lookup: CDR1 LGHNA, CDR2 YSLEER. V trimming: 4 bases; J trimming: 3 bases; junction bases outside the gene matches: 5. This CDR3 has 15 residues. Written as DNA, the CDR3 is TGCGCCAGCAGCCCCAGCGGGGGACTCTACAATGAGCAGTTCTTC. The encoded protein is CASSPSGGLYNEQFF.

The genes are TRBV2 and TRBJ1-3, with D uncertain. V gave up 1 base and J gave up 0 bases, with 7 bases separating them. Germline V gene data show CDR1 as SNHLY and CDR2 as FYNNEI. CDR3 size: 15 residues. CDR3 sequence: CASSEVEGSGNTIYF. As DNA, the CDR3 is TGTGCCAGCAGTGAAGTGGAGGGCTCTGGAAACACCATATATTTT.

The chain employs TRBV18 and TRBJ1-1; D uncertain. Germline loops: CDR1 KGHSH, CDR2 LQKENI. The V end lost 0 bases, the J end lost 11 bases, and 13 bases lay between the germline ends. CDR3 length: 13 amino acids. The CDR3 DNA follows: TGTGCCAGCTCACCACCGTCGGGAAAGTCGGCTTTCTTT. Translation gives CASSPPSGKSAFF.

The gene calls are TRBV7-2 and TRBJ1-6; TRBD1 aligns across 8 bases. CDR1 is SGHTA, CDR2 FQGNSA, per germline. V dropped 2 bases and J dropped 7; count of bases not matched to a gene: 1. The CDR3 has 14 amino acids. CDR3 sequence: CASSLQGANSPLHF. DNA of the CDR3: TGTGCCAGCAGCTTACAGGGGGCAAATTCACCCCTCCACTTT.

The V gene is TRBV7-6, the J gene TRBJ1-1; D uncertain. CDR1 and CDR2 (germline): SGHVS, FNYEAQ. The CDR3 has 14 residues. Trimming removed 1 base from V and 1 base from J, with 7 bases in between. The CDR3 DNA is TGTGCCAGCAGCTTAGATCCAGCGAACACTGAAGCTTTCTTT. Amino acids: CASSLDPANTEAFF.

V and J are TRBV2 and TRBJ1-1; maybe TRBD1 (5 bases). The V gene's germline CDR1 is SNHLY and CDR2 FYNNEI. V was clipped by 1 base and J by 10 bases, with 16 bases between them. CDR3 length: 14 amino acids. The CDR3 loop is CASSEGGSGKRAFF. The CDR3 DNA sequence: TGTGCCAGCAGTGAAGGGGGGTCAGGGAAGAGAGCTTTCTTT.

The chain links TRBV28 to TRBJ1-5, with 7 bases identical to TRBD1. Losses at the gene ends were 6 bases for V and 0 bases for J; bases not matched to a gene: 5. The CDR3 has 15 residues. Germline lookup yields CDR1 MDHEN and CDR2 SYDVKM. CDR3 nucleotides: TGTGCCAGCAGGAGACAGGGCGCTAGCAATCAGCCCCAGCATTTT. This translates into CASRRQGASNQPQHF.

The CDR3 bases are TGTGCCAGCAGTCTGCAGGACAGAGGAGCTTTCTTT. Its translation is CASSLQDRGAFF. V is TRBV28 and J is TRBJ1-1; D possibly corresponds to TRBD1 (6 bases). This CDR3 has 12 amino acids. V was shortened by 5 bases and J by 10 bases, with 14 bases between the two germline ends. CDR1 and CDR2 (germline): MDHEN, SYDVKM.

In nucleotides, the CDR3 is TGTGCCTGGGCGGGACAGGGATTAGGGGGCAATCAGCCCCAGCATTTT. It codes for CAWAGQGLGGNQPQHF. This rearrangement joins TRBV30 to TRBJ1-5; 9 nucleotides line up with TRBD1. Germline CDR1 reads GTSNPN; CDR2 reads SVGIG (reference sequence). The CDR3 has 16 residues. J lost 2 bases, V lost 5 bases, and 10 bases had no gene match.

The chain carries TRBV6-4 and TRBJ1-5, with TRBD1 matching over 10 bases. The CDR3 has 14 amino acids. CDR1 MRHNA and CDR2 SNTAGT come from the germline V gene. Losses at the gene ends were 6 bases for V and 7 bases for J; bases not matched to a gene: 6. The CDR3 DNA sequence: TGTGCCAGCAGGGGACAGGGGTACGGACAGCCCCAGCATTTT. Protein product: CASRGQGYGQPQHF.

As regards this clone: The sample contains more than one DNA sequence encoding this CDR3. The chain links TRBV7-9 to TRBJ2-5, with D tentatively TRBD1 (5 bases). This CDR3 region has 13 residues. Germline values: CDR1 SEHNR, CDR2 FQNEAQ (reference sequence). Deletions cut 3 bases from V and 4 bases from J, with 9 bases between. CDR3 loop: CASSLTDRETQYF. CDR3 sequence (DNA): TGTGCCAGCAGCTTGACAGACCGAGAGACCCAGTACTTC.

The rearrangement joins TRBV5-1 to TRBJ2-7; weak D call: TRBD1 (6 bases). The germline V gene has CDR1 SGHRS and CDR2 YFSETQ. CDR3 length: 15 residues. The V gene lost 0 bases and the J gene lost 4 bases, with 14 bases spanning the gap. The CDR3 DNA sequence: TGCGCCAGCAGCTTGGCAGGGGCGTCAACGTACGAGCAGTACTTC. Translation gives CASSLAGASTYEQYF.

The chain joins TRBV30 to TRBJ2-5, with TRBD1 matching over 7 bases. The CDR3 is 13 amino acids. Trimming removed 5 bases from V and 2 bases from J; junction bases left unmatched: 5. Germline CDR1 and CDR2: GTSNPN and SVGIG (reference sequence). The CDR3 protein is CAWAPQGQETQYF. The CDR3, as DNA: TGTGCCTGGGCCCCACAGGGGCAAGAGACCCAGTACTTC.

The sample holds a few counts of this clone. The chain employs TRBV6-5 and TRBJ1-6, with 7 positions matching TRBD1. V lost 5 bases, J lost 4 bases, and 5 bases stayed unmatched. Germline V gives CDR1 MNHEY, CDR2 SVGAGI. This CDR3 has 15 amino acids. The CDR3 coding sequence is TGTGCCAGCAGTCACAGGGACAGTTATAATTCACCCCTCCACTTT. It is translated as CASSHRDSYNSPLHF.

The chain is built from TRBV4-3 and TRBJ1-2, with D unclear. Germline CDR1 reads LGHNA; CDR2 reads YSLEER. Trimming pared 3 bases from V and 8 bases from J, leaving 13 bases between. The CDR3 spans 13 residues. CDR3 sequence (DNA): TGCGCCAGCAGCCAGCTGTCGAGAGGCGGCTACACCTTC. It yields the protein CASSQLSRGGYTF.

The J gene is TRBJ1-3, the V gene TRBV18; D remains ambiguous. CDR1 is KGHSH and CDR2 is LQKENI in the germline V gene. This CDR3 region has 14 residues. The ends were cut back, 2 bases at V and 3 bases at J, with 8 bases in the middle. CDR3: CASSPREVGNTIYF. The CDR3 coding sequence is TGTGCCAGCTCACCAAGAGAGGTTGGAAACACCATATATTTT. Filled out from reference TRBV18 and TRBJ1-3, the complete variable domain reads NAGVMQNPRHLVRRRGQEARLRCSPMKGHSHVYWYRQLPEEGLKFMVYLQKENIIDESGMPKERFSAEFPKEGPSILRIQQVVRGDSAAYFCASSPREVGNTIYFGEGSWLTVV.

The gene calls are TRBV18 and TRBJ1-2; D possibly corresponds to TRBD1 (6 bases). The V gene lost 5 bases and the J gene lost 6 bases, with 19 bases spanning the gap. CDR3 length: 15 amino acids. Looked up from germline, CDR1 is KGHSH and CDR2 is LQKENI. The CDR3 DNA follows: TGTGCCAGCTCATCAAGGGCAGGGGATTCGGATGGCTACACCTTC. It is translated as CASSSRAGDSDGYTF.